These T cell receptor beta chains were read from a single sample in a study of T cells in Graves' hyperthyroidism and ophthalmopathy. TCRdb processed the multiplex PCR reads anew with MiXCR; each CDR3 protein has one entry. The sample contains hundreds of thousands of distinct CDR3 sequences, over 35% of which appear only once. Sequencing was performed on blood. The origin of the receptors is a man younger than 35 with Graves' hyperthyroidism. The CDR3 runs from the conserved cysteine through the conserved F or W. D genes are given only for firm matches. Clone size appears in some rows only: once, few, many, or a class for an expanded clone.

few	TRBD1	TRBV19	TRBJ2-2	TGTGCCAGTAGTATCGACAGGGGCCCCGGGGAGCTGTTTTTT	CASSIDRGPGELFF
many	NA	TRBV19	TRBJ1-6	TGTGCCAGTAGTGCCTACAAGGCCGAGAATTCACCCCTCCACTTT	CASSAYKAENSPLHF
NA	NA	TRBV6-5	TRBJ1-1	TGTGCCAGCAGTTTTGACGAACCTCGAAGCACTGAAGCTTTCTTT	CASSFDEPRSTEAFF
few	TRBD2	TRBV7-2	TRBJ2-2	TGTGCCAGCACCAGAGGGGGACTAGCGAACACCGGGGAGCTGTTTTTT	CASTRGGLANTGELFF
once	TRBD1	TRBV7-2	TRBJ2-7	TGTGCCAGCAGCTTAACCGGACAGGCTGGGATGGGCGAGCAGTACTTC	CASSLTGQAGMGEQYF
many	NA	TRBV19	TRBJ2-7	TGTGCCACCCTCCCTCAGGGGATCTACGAGCAGTACTTC	CATLPQGIYEQYF
NA	NA	TRBV2	TRBJ1-2	TGTGCCAGCAGCCCGGGACGGGCCAACTATGGCTACACCTTC	CASSPGRANYGYTF
NA	NA	TRBV2	TRBJ1-5	TGTGCCAGCAGTGTTACGGTGGTAGGACAGAGCAATCAGCCCCAGCATTTT	CASSVTVVGQSNQPQHF
NA	NA	TRBV12-3/TRBV12-4	TRBJ1-4	TGTGCCAGCAGTTTAGGGGGGCGTCATGAAAAACTGTTTTTT	CASSLGGRHEKLFF
NA	NA	TRBV11-2	TRBJ1-2	TGTGCCAGCTCACGAGTTCCGGACAGAATTTATGGCTACACCTTC	CASSRVPDRIYGYTF
NA	NA	TRBV7-3	TRBJ2-3	TGTGCCAGCAGCTCGCTTGGGGGGCCAGATACGCAGTATTTT	CASSSLGGPDTQYF
many	NA	TRBV6-5	TRBJ1-1	TGTGCCAGCAGTTACGGGGTGATGAACACTGAAGCTTTCTTT	CASSYGVMNTEAFF
NA	TRBD1	TRBV25-1	TRBJ1-2	TGTGCCAGCAGCCCGACAGGGGGCTGGGTAGATGGCTACACCTTC	CASSPTGGWVDGYTF
NA	TRBD1	TRBV15	TRBJ1-5	TGTGCCACCAGCATCGACAGGGAAAGCAATCAGCCCCAGCATTTT	CATSIDRESNQPQHF
NA	NA	TRBV2	TRBJ2-7	TGTGCCAGCAAACAGGGAGCCTACGAGCAGTACTTC	CASKQGAYEQYF
NA	TRBD1	TRBV29-1	TRBJ1-5	TGCAGCCTTGACGGACAGGGGATCGATCAGCCCCAGCATTTT	CSLDGQGIDQPQHF
many	TRBD1	TRBV20-1	TRBJ1-2	TGCAGTGCAGGACAGGGGGCGGGAGGCTACACCTTC	CSAGQGAGGYTF
NA	NA	TRBV7-9	TRBJ1-5	TGTGCCAGCAGCTTAGGACAGGCCGAGCATTTT	CASSLGQAEHF
NA	NA	TRBV7-9	TRBJ2-5	TGTGCCAGCAGCTTAGGTCGCCGAACTAGGGGACCGGAGACCCAGTACTTC	CASSLGRRTRGPETQYF
NA	TRBD1	TRBV14	TRBJ1-1	TGTGCCAGCAGCCTCCCGGGACAGGGGAGACCGAACACTGAAGCTTTCTTT	CASSLPGQGRPNTEAFF
NA	NA	TRBV20-1	TRBJ2-7	TGCAGTGCCCTTGACATTCCACAGGGAGCCTACGAGCAGTACTTC	CSALDIPQGAYEQYF
few	NA	TRBV2	TRBJ2-7	TGTGCCAGCACGCTCCGGTACAGGACGGCCGGCGAGCAGTACTTC	CASTLRYRTAGEQYF
few	TRBD1	TRBV5-1	TRBJ1-2	TGCGCCAGCAGCTTGGCGCAGGGGGCAGTGGATGGCTACACCTTC	CASSLAQGAVDGYTF
few	NA	TRBV11-2	TRBJ2-5	TGTGCCAGCAGCCTACTAGGTATCCAAGAGACCCAGTACTTC	CASSLLGIQETQYF
NA	NA	TRBV12-3/TRBV12-4	TRBJ1-1	TGTGCCAGCAGCCAGTTCATGTCGGGGAACACTGAAGCTTTCTTT	CASSQFMSGNTEAFF
many	TRBD1	TRBV29-1	TRBJ1-1	TGCAGGGCAGGGACAGGTGTTATGAACACTGAAGCTTTCTTT	CRAGTGVMNTEAFF
NA	NA	TRBV9	TRBJ1-4	TGTGCCAGCAGCGTAGCTTGGGTAGAGCCCGCATTGAAACTGTTTTTT	CASSVAWVEPALKLFF
NA	NA	TRBV7-1	TRBJ1-2	TGTGCCAGCAGCTCCCCCCCCCCGGACATCTCCTTACATGGCTACACCTTC	CASSSPPPDISLHGYTF
NA	TRBD1	TRBV7-9	TRBJ1-6	TGTGCCAGCAGCCCAGGGGGCAGGCATACACCCCTCCACTTT	CASSPGGRHTPLHF
few	NA	TRBV6-5	TRBJ2-7	TGTGCCAGCAGTTACCTCGGTTACGCTTCCTACGAGCAGTACTTC	CASSYLGYASYEQYF
NA	NA	TRBV29-1	TRBJ2-2	TGCAGCGTTTTAGGGGGGCGAGCCACCGGGGAGCTGTTTTTT	CSVLGGRATGELFF
once	TRBD1	TRBV29-1	TRBJ1-1	TGCAGCGTTGAAGATCTCGGACAGGGGAACACTGAAGCTTTCTTT	CSVEDLGQGNTEAFF
NA	NA	TRBV24-1	TRBJ2-3	TGTGCCACCAGTGATTTGGATGCTACAGATACGCAGTATTTT	CATSDLDATDTQYF
few	NA	TRBV5-1	TRBJ2-7	TGCGCCAGCAGCTTGGAGGGGGGTAACGAGCAGTACTTC	CASSLEGGNEQYF
many	NA	TRBV20-1	TRBJ2-7	TGCAGTGCTGGAGGGGGCGGCGAGCAGTACTTC	CSAGGGGEQYF
NA	TRBD1	TRBV11-1	TRBJ1-2	TGTGCCAGCAGCACTGACAGGGGGGGGGGCTACACCTTC	CASSTDRGGGYTF
NA	NA	TRBV15	TRBJ1-2	TGTGCCACCAGCCCGTACTCGGGGACCTACTATGGCTACACCTTC	CATSPYSGTYYGYTF
once	TRBD2	TRBV20-1	TRBJ2-7	TGCAGTGCTCCTACTTTTGCGGGGGGGCGATACGAGCAGTACTTC	CSAPTFAGGRYEQYF
NA	NA	TRBV12-3/TRBV12-4	TRBJ1-1	TGTGCCAGCAGTTTAGCGCGAAGGCAGGGAAGGACTGAAGCTTTCTTT	CASSLARRQGRTEAFF
NA	NA	TRBV6-5	TRBJ1-1	TGTGCCAGCAGCCCCAGACGGACCACTGAAGCTTTCTTT	CASSPRRTTEAFF
NA	NA	TRBV12-3/TRBV12-4	TRBJ1-4	TGTGCCAGCAGTTTGAACGTTGGAAAACTGTTTTTT	CASSLNVGKLFF
few	TRBD1	TRBV12-3/TRBV12-4	TRBJ1-1	TGTGCCAGCAGTTCCCCGACAGGGGGGGACACTGAAGCTTTCTTT	CASSSPTGGDTEAFF
few	TRBD1	TRBV20-1	TRBJ2-7	TGCAGTGCTAGTGGGACAGCAACTTACGAGCAGTACTTC	CSASGTATYEQYF
NA	NA	TRBV7-2	TRBJ2-7	TGTGCCAGCAGGGCGATCAGGGTACCGTCCTACGAGCAGTACTTC	CASRAIRVPSYEQYF
NA	NA	TRBV9	TRBJ2-7	TGTGCCAGCAGCGTGCATCCCGGGGGCGAGCAGTACTTC	CASSVHPGGEQYF
NA	NA	TRBV10-3	TRBJ1-1	TGTGCCATCAGCCCCGAGGGTCCAGGGATAAATTCTGAAGCTTTCTTT	CAISPEGPGINSEAFF
many	NA	TRBV11-2	TRBJ1-6	TGTGCCAGCAGCTTAGCCGGAGTGGGGAATTCACCCCTCCACTTT	CASSLAGVGNSPLHF
once	TRBD2	TRBV20-1	TRBJ2-5	TGCAGTGCTAGCAGCCCGGGACTAGCTATCGAGACCCAGTACTTC	CSASSPGLAIETQYF
few	TRBD1	TRBV5-1	TRBJ2-7	TGCGCCAGCAGCTTGGGGCAGGGGGCATCCGAGCAGTACTTC	CASSLGQGASEQYF
few	NA	TRBV2	TRBJ1-1	TGTGCCAGCAAGTCAGGGGCCACTGAAGCTTTCTTT	CASKSGATEAFF
NA	NA	TRBV7-9	TRBJ2-7	TGTGCCAGCAGCTCCGGGGGTGGCACAGGGGCTCCAATTCTATACGAGCAGTACTTC	CASSSGGGTGAPILYEQYF
NA	TRBD2	TRBV7-3	TRBJ2-7	TGTGCCAGCAGCTCGGGACTATGGGACGAGCAGTACTTC	CASSSGLWDEQYF
many	TRBD1	TRBV7-9	TRBJ1-4	TGTGCCACCGGACAGGAAAATGAAAAACTGTTTTTT	CATGQENEKLFF
NA	NA	TRBV19	TRBJ1-3	TGTGCCAGTAGTATACCGCCGAACACCATATATTTT	CASSIPPNTIYF
many	NA	TRBV7-3	TRBJ2-5	TGTGCCAGCAGCCCTACAGGGATGGAGACCCAGTACTTC	CASSPTGMETQYF
many	NA	TRBV10-1	TRBJ2-7	TGCGCCAGCTCCTCCGAGCAGTACTTC	CASSSEQYF
few	TRBD2	TRBV7-3	TRBJ2-5	TGTGCCAGCAGCTTAAGGGGACTAGCGGAGAGGTCCCAAGAGACCCAGTACTTC	CASSLRGLAERSQETQYF
NA	NA	TRBV10-2	TRBJ2-3	TGCGCCAGCAGTGAGGTGGGGGGGGGCACTAGATACGCGCAGTATTTT	CASSEVGGGTRYAQYF